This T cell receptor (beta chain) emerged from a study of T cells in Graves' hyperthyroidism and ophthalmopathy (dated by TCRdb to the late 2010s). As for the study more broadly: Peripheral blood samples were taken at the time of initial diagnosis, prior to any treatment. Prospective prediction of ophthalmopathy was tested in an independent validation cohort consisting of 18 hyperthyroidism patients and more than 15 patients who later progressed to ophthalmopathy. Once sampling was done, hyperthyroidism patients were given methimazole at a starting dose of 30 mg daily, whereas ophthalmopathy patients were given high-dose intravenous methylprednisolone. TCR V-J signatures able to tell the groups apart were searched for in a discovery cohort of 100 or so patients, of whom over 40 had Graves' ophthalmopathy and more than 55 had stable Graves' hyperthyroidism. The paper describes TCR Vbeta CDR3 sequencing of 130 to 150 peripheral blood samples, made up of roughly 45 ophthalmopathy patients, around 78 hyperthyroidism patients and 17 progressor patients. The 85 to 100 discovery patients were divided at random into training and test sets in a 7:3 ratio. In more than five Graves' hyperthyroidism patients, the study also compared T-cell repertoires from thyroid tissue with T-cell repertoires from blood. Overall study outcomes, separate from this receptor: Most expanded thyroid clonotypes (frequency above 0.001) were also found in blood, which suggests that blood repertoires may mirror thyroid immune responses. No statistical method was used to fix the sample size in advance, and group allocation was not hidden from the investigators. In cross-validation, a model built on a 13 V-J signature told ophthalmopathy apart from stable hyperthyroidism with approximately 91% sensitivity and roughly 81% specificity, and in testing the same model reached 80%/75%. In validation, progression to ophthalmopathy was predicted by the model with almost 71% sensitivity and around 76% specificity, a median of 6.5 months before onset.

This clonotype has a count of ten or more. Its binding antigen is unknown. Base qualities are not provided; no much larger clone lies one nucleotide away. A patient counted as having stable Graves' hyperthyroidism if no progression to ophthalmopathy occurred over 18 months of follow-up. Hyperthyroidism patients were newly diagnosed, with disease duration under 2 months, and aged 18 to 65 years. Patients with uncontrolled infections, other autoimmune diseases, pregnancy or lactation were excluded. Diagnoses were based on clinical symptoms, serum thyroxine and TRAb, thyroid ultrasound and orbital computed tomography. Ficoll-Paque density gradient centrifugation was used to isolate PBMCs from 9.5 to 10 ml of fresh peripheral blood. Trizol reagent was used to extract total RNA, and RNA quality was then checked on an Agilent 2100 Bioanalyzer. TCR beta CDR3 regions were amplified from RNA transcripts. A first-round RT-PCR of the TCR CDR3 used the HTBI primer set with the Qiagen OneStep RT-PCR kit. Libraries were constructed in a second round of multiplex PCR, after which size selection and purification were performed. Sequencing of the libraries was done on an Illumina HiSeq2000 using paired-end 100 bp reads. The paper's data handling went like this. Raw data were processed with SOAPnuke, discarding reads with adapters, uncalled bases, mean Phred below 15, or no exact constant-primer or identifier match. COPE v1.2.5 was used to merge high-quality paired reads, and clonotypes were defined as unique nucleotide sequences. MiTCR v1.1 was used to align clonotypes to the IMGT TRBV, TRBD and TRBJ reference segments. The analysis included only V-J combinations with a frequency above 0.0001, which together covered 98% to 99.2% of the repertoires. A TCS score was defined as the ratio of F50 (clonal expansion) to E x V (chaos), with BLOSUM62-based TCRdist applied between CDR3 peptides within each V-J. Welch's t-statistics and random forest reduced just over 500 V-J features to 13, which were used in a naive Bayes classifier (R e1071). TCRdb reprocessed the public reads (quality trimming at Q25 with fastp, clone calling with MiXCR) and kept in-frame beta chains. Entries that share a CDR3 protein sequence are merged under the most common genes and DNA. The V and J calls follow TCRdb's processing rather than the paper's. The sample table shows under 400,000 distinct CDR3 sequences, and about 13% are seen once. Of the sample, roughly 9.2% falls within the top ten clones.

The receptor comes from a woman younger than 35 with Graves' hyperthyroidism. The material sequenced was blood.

The DNA is TGTGCCAGCACCGCGACCAGCCTCGGGTACAATGAGCAGTTCTTC. This encodes CASTATSLGYNEQFF. The rearrangement joined TRBV12-3 or TRBV12-4 to TRBJ2-1; a confident D gene designation cannot be given. Deletion took 7 bases off V and 4 bases off J, with a span of 17 bases between the germline ends. The CDR3 starts with the cysteine, ends with the phenylalanine, and has 15 residues. Only the CDR3 region is kept as DNA, spanning 45 bases read in frame from base 1.